Listed below are T cell receptor beta chains from one sample, sequenced in a study of tumor-infiltrating lymphocytes in primary liver carcinoma. From the multiplex PCR reads, TCRdb called clonotypes with MiXCR, one entry per CDR3 protein. The table records 150,000 to 200,000 distinct CDR3 sequences, over 45% of them present only once. The specimen was peripheral blood. Receptor source: a man aged 35 to 55 with primary liver carcinoma and hepatitis B virus infection. Both conserved end residues are part of each CDR3. The order of the fields is D gene, CDR3 length, J gene, V gene, clone size, CDR3 protein, CDR3 DNA. D genes are given only for firm matches. Size is omitted from some rows. Given values are once, few, many or a class for expanded clones.

D gene: TRBD2
CDR3 length: 16
J gene: TRBJ2-7
V gene: TRBV4-1
clone size: .
CDR3 protein: CASSKRSLAGAGEQYF
CDR3 DNA: TGCGCCAGCAGCAAAAGGTCGCTAGCGGGAGCGGGCGAGCAGTACTTC

D gene: TRBD2
CDR3 length: 15
J gene: TRBJ2-5
V gene: TRBV6-5
clone size: .
CDR3 protein: CARRGTSGSQETQYF
CDR3 DNA: TGTGCCAGAAGAGGAACTAGCGGGAGCCAAGAGACCCAGTACTTC

D gene: TRBD1
CDR3 length: 13
J gene: TRBJ1-1
V gene: TRBV7-9
clone size: .
CDR3 protein: CASWIQGGTEAFF
CDR3 DNA: TGTGCCAGCTGGATACAGGGGGGCACTGAAGCTTTCTTT

D gene: TRBD2
CDR3 length: 14
J gene: TRBJ2-5
V gene: TRBV7-8
clone size: few
CDR3 protein: CASSLESGGTTQYF
CDR3 DNA: TGTGCCAGCAGCTTAGAAAGCGGGGGAACGACCCAGTACTTC

D gene: .
CDR3 length: 14
J gene: TRBJ1-5
V gene: TRBV5-1
clone size: .
CDR3 protein: CASSFGGFGQPQHF
CDR3 DNA: TGCGCCAGCAGTTTCGGGGGCTTTGGGCAGCCCCAGCATTTT

D gene: .
CDR3 length: 14
J gene: TRBJ1-5
V gene: TRBV11-2
clone size: .
CDR3 protein: CTSSDIDTGQPQHF
CDR3 DNA: TGTACCAGCAGTGACATAGACACAGGTCAGCCCCAGCATTTT

D gene: .
CDR3 length: 14
J gene: TRBJ2-7
V gene: TRBV6-1
clone size: .
CDR3 protein: CASSANEETCWHYF
CDR3 DNA: TGTGCCAGCAGCGCAAACGAGGAAACATGTTGGCATTACTTC

D gene: .
CDR3 length: 14
J gene: TRBJ1-5
V gene: TRBV7-8
clone size: .
CDR3 protein: CASSLELGNHPQHF
CDR3 DNA: TGTGCCAGCAGCTTAGAGTTGGGCAATCATCCCCAGCATTTT

D gene: .
CDR3 length: 14
J gene: TRBJ2-7
V gene: TRBV29-1
clone size: .
CDR3 protein: CSIEDHPGSYEQYF
CDR3 DNA: TGCAGCATTGAAGATCATCCCGGCTCCTACGAGCAGTACTTC

D gene: .
CDR3 length: 14
J gene: TRBJ2-7
V gene: TRBV29-1
clone size: .
CDR3 protein: CSVAKHGSSYEQYF
CDR3 DNA: TGCAGCGTTGCTAAGCATGGTAGCTCCTACGAGCAGTACTTC

D gene: .
CDR3 length: 15
J gene: TRBJ2-7
V gene: TRBV6-6
clone size: .
CDR3 protein: CVSSYSRESSYEQYF
CDR3 DNA: TGTGTCAGCAGTTACTCCCGGGAGAGCTCCTACGAGCAGTACTTC

D gene: .
CDR3 length: 17
J gene: TRBJ2-7
V gene: TRBV11-2
clone size: many
CDR3 protein: CASSSRRGRERSYEQYF
CDR3 DNA: TGTGCCAGCAGCTCGAGGAGGGGGCGGGAGAGGTCGTACGAGCAGTACTTC

D gene: .
CDR3 length: 15
J gene: TRBJ2-1
V gene: TRBV5-4
clone size: few
CDR3 protein: CASSSGQPGSLIPLF
CDR3 DNA: TGTGCCAGCAGCTCCGGCCAGCCGGGATCCCTTATTCCCCTCTTC

D gene: TRBD1
CDR3 length: 15
J gene: TRBJ2-7
V gene: TRBV14
clone size: .
CDR3 protein: CASSPLRDRKYEQYF
CDR3 DNA: TGTGCCAGCAGCCCTCTCCGGGACAGAAAATACGAGCAGTACTTC

D gene: .
CDR3 length: 15
J gene: TRBJ2-5
V gene: TRBV4-2
clone size: few
CDR3 protein: CASSQAGGIGETQYF
CDR3 DNA: TGTGCCAGCAGCCAAGCTGGCGGGATTGGAGAGACCCAGTACTTC

D gene: .
CDR3 length: 14
J gene: TRBJ2-1
V gene: TRBV29-1
clone size: .
CDR3 protein: CSVTGSPTYNEQFF
CDR3 DNA: TGCAGCGTTACAGGCAGCCCTACCTACAATGAGCAGTTCTTC

D gene: .
CDR3 length: 16
J gene: TRBJ2-4
V gene: TRBV4-2
clone size: .
CDR3 protein: CASSPRGAIAKNIQYF
CDR3 DNA: TGTGCCAGCAGCCCTAGGGGGGCAATAGCCAAAAACATTCAGTACTTC

D gene: .
CDR3 length: 12
J gene: TRBJ1-5
V gene: TRBV30
clone size: .
CDR3 protein: CAWKDSDQPQHF
CDR3 DNA: TGTGCCTGGAAGGACAGCGATCAGCCCCAGCATTTT

D gene: .
CDR3 length: 11
J gene: TRBJ2-2
V gene: TRBV12-3/TRBV12-4
clone size: .
CDR3 protein: CASSFRGELFF
CDR3 DNA: TGTGCCAGCAGTTTTAGGGGGGAGCTGTTTTTT

D gene: .
CDR3 length: 14
J gene: TRBJ2-1
V gene: TRBV12-5
clone size: .
CDR3 protein: CASGLDSSYNEQFF
CDR3 DNA: TGTGCTAGTGGTTTGGACAGTTCCTACAATGAGCAGTTCTTC

D gene: TRBD2
CDR3 length: 15
J gene: TRBJ2-3
V gene: TRBV30
clone size: .
CDR3 protein: CAWTRTSGSADTQYF
CDR3 DNA: TGTGCCTGGACCCGGACTAGCGGGAGCGCAGATACGCAGTATTTT

D gene: .
CDR3 length: 14
J gene: TRBJ2-7
V gene: TRBV10-3
clone size: .
CDR3 protein: CPISELTDLYEQYF
CDR3 DNA: TGTCCCATCAGTGAGTTAACAGACCTCTACGAGCAGTACTTC

D gene: TRBD1
CDR3 length: 14
J gene: TRBJ2-7
V gene: TRBV10-3
clone size: few
CDR3 protein: CAISVGQGYYEQYF
CDR3 DNA: TGTGCCATCAGTGTGGGACAGGGTTACTACGAGCAGTACTTC

D gene: .
CDR3 length: 17
J gene: TRBJ2-1
V gene: TRBV6-2/TRBV6-3
clone size: .
CDR3 protein: CASSYSPTSDPYNEQFF
CDR3 DNA: TGTGCCAGCAGTTATTCCCCCACCTCGGACCCCTACAATGAGCAGTTCTTC

D gene: .
CDR3 length: 16
J gene: TRBJ1-1
V gene: TRBV6-5
clone size: .
CDR3 protein: CASTSHPGRGGTEAFF
CDR3 DNA: TGTGCCAGCACCTCACACCCAGGGAGGGGGGGCACTGAAGCTTTCTTT

D gene: .
CDR3 length: 14
J gene: TRBJ2-1
V gene: TRBV29-1
clone size: .
CDR3 protein: CSAGAGLPYNEQSF
CDR3 DNA: TGCAGCGCTGGGGCAGGACTCCCGTACAATGAGCAGTCCTTC

D gene: TRBD1
CDR3 length: 16
J gene: TRBJ2-1
V gene: TRBV7-9
clone size: .
CDR3 protein: CASSTGDRSGQWGQFF
CDR3 DNA: TGTGCCAGCAGCACAGGGGACAGGAGCGGGCAATGGGGGCAGTTCTTC

D gene: .
CDR3 length: 13
J gene: TRBJ1-1
V gene: TRBV6-6
clone size: .
CDR3 protein: CASSIQGNSEAFF
CDR3 DNA: TGTGCCAGCAGTATACAGGGTAATTCTGAAGCTTTCTTT

D gene: .
CDR3 length: 12
J gene: TRBJ2-1
V gene: TRBV6-5
clone size: .
CDR3 protein: CATGTLGNEQFF
CDR3 DNA: TGTGCCACCGGGACTTTGGGCAATGAGCAGTTCTTC

D gene: TRBD1
CDR3 length: 17
J gene: TRBJ1-1
V gene: TRBV10-3
clone size: .
CDR3 protein: CAISESDRGFGNTEAFF
CDR3 DNA: TGTGCCATCAGTGAGTCCGACAGGGGTTTCGGGAACACTGAAGCTTTCTTT

D gene: TRBD1
CDR3 length: 14
J gene: TRBJ2-7
V gene: TRBV12-3/TRBV12-4
clone size: many
CDR3 protein: CASSPGQATYEQYF
CDR3 DNA: TGTGCCAGCAGTCCGGGACAGGCGACCTACGAGCAGTACTTC

D gene: .
CDR3 length: 14
J gene: TRBJ2-3
V gene: TRBV28
clone size: .
CDR3 protein: CASTVDSGTDTQYF
CDR3 DNA: TGTGCCAGCACGGTCGACTCGGGCACAGATACGCAGTATTTT

D gene: .
CDR3 length: 15
J gene: TRBJ2-1
V gene: TRBV6-5
clone size: many
CDR3 protein: CASCESGSSYNEQFF
CDR3 DNA: TGTGCCAGCTGCGAATCAGGGAGCTCCTACAATGAGCAGTTCTTC

D gene: .
CDR3 length: 17
J gene: TRBJ2-3
V gene: TRBV11-2
clone size: once
CDR3 protein: CANSPGLQRPSTDTQYF
CDR3 DNA: TGTGCCAACAGCCCGGGGTTACAGCGGCCTAGCACAGATACGCAGTATTTT

D gene: TRBD2
CDR3 length: 15
J gene: TRBJ2-7
V gene: TRBV30
clone size: few
CDR3 protein: CAWSPNSGPSYEQYF
CDR3 DNA: TGTGCCTGGAGCCCCAATAGCGGGCCTTCCTACGAGCAGTACTTC

D gene: .
CDR3 length: 16
J gene: TRBJ2-2
V gene: TRBV6-2/TRBV6-3
clone size: .
CDR3 protein: CASSPAGLGTRGELFF
CDR3 DNA: TGTGCCAGCAGCCCCGCCGGGCTAGGCACTCGGGGGGAGCTGTTTTTT

D gene: TRBD2
CDR3 length: 14
J gene: TRBJ2-7
V gene: TRBV29-1
clone size: .
CDR3 protein: CSASRAGGPNEQYF
CDR3 DNA: TGCAGCGCTTCGCGGGCGGGAGGGCCGAACGAGCAGTACTTC

D gene: TRBD2
CDR3 length: 14
J gene: TRBJ2-3
V gene: TRBV11-2
clone size: .
CDR3 protein: CASSFFGTGGEQYF
CDR3 DNA: TGTGCCAGCAGCTTTTTTGGAACGGGAGGGGAGCAGTATTTT

D gene: .
CDR3 length: 13
J gene: TRBJ2-1
V gene: TRBV6-1
clone size: .
CDR3 protein: CASSDLDFYEQFF
CDR3 DNA: TGTGCCAGCAGTGATCTGGATTTCTATGAGCAGTTCTTC

D gene: TRBD1
CDR3 length: 15
J gene: TRBJ1-5
V gene: TRBV12-3/TRBV12-4
clone size: few
CDR3 protein: CASSHRGEGNQPQHF
CDR3 DNA: TGTGCCAGCAGTCACAGGGGAGAGGGGAATCAGCCCCAGCATTTT

D gene: .
CDR3 length: 16
J gene: TRBJ2-7
V gene: TRBV6-6
clone size: .
CDR3 protein: CASSYSQDPFLDEQYF
CDR3 DNA: TGTGCCAGCAGTTACTCCCAGGACCCTTTCCTAGACGAGCAGTACTTC

D gene: .
CDR3 length: 14
J gene: TRBJ1-2
V gene: TRBV6-7
clone size: once
CDR3 protein: CASSPKAGYYGYTF
CDR3 DNA: TGTGCCAGCAGCCCAAAGGCCGGCTACTATGGCTACACCTTC

D gene: .
CDR3 length: 14
J gene: TRBJ2-7
V gene: TRBV29-1
clone size: .
CDR3 protein: CSVSRGTHSYEQYF
CDR3 DNA: TGCAGCGTTTCCCGCGGGACACACTCCTACGAGCAGTACTTC

D gene: TRBD1
CDR3 length: 18
J gene: TRBJ2-7
V gene: TRBV11-2
clone size: many
CDR3 protein: CASSLGTGFSFSSYEQYF
CDR3 DNA: TGTGCCAGCAGCTTAGGGACAGGCTTTTCCTTCAGCTCCTACGAGCAGTACTTC

D gene: .
CDR3 length: 10
J gene: TRBJ2-3
V gene: TRBV25-1
clone size: .
CDR3 protein: CASRSDTQYF
CDR3 DNA: TGTGCCAGTAGATCAGATACGCAGTATTTT

D gene: .
CDR3 length: 16
J gene: TRBJ1-2
V gene: TRBV6-1
clone size: few
CDR3 protein: CASSLDGRTTLYGYTF
CDR3 DNA: TGTGCCAGCAGCTTAGACGGACGAACGACCCTCTATGGCTACACCTTC

D gene: .
CDR3 length: 12
J gene: TRBJ2-1
V gene: TRBV30
clone size: .
CDR3 protein: CAWSESYNEHFF
CDR3 DNA: TGTGCCTGGTCCGAGTCCTACAATGAGCATTTCTTC

D gene: .
CDR3 length: 14
J gene: TRBJ2-7
V gene: TRBV12-3/TRBV12-4
clone size: .
CDR3 protein: CASTSSGLSYEQYF
CDR3 DNA: TGTGCCAGCACCTCCTCGGGACTGTCCTACGAGCAGTACTTC

D gene: .
CDR3 length: 14
J gene: TRBJ2-5
V gene: TRBV11-1
clone size: .
CDR3 protein: CACSLENFQETQYF
CDR3 DNA: TGTGCCTGTAGCTTAGAAAACTTTCAAGAGACCCAGTACTTC

D gene: .
CDR3 length: 17
J gene: TRBJ2-6
V gene: TRBV18
clone size: .
CDR3 protein: CASSPQTFRLGANVLTF
CDR3 DNA: TGTGCCAGCTCACCACAAACCTTCAGGCTCGGGGCCAACGTCCTGACTTTC

D gene: .
CDR3 length: 13
J gene: TRBJ2-7
V gene: TRBV6-5
clone size: .
CDR3 protein: CASISRWIYEQYF
CDR3 DNA: TGTGCCAGCATATCAAGGTGGATCTACGAGCAATACTTC

D gene: TRBD1
CDR3 length: 14
J gene: TRBJ2-5
V gene: TRBV11-2
clone size: many
CDR3 protein: CASSPGQLQETQYF
CDR3 DNA: TGTGCCAGCAGCCCGGGACAGCTCCAAGAGACCCAGTACTTC

D gene: .
CDR3 length: 14
J gene: TRBJ1-1
V gene: TRBV10-3
clone size: few
CDR3 protein: CAIRPPVGGTEAFF
CDR3 DNA: TGTGCCATCAGGCCTCCGGTTGGGGGTACTGAAGCTTTCTTT

D gene: .
CDR3 length: 14
J gene: TRBJ2-2
V gene: TRBV7-8
clone size: few
CDR3 protein: CASSIILDTGELFF
CDR3 DNA: TGTGCCAGCAGCATAATACTTGACACCGGGGAGCTGTTTTTT